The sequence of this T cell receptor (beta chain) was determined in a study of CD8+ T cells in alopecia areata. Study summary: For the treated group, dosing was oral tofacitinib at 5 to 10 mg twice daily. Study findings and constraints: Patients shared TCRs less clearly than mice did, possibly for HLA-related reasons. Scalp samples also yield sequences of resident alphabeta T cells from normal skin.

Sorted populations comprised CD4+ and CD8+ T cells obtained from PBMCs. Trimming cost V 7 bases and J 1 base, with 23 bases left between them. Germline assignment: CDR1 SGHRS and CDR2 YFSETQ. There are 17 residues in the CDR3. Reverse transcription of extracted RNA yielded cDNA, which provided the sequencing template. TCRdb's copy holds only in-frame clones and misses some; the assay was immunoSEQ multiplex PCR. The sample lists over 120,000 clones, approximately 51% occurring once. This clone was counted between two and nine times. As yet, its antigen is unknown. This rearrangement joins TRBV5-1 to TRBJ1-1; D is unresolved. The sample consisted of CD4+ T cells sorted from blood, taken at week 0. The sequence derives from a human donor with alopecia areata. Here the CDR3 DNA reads TGCGCCAGCCGCCTTTCTGGCTTTAAGGGTGGGAACACTGAAGCTTTCTTT. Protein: CASRLSGFKGGNTEAFF.